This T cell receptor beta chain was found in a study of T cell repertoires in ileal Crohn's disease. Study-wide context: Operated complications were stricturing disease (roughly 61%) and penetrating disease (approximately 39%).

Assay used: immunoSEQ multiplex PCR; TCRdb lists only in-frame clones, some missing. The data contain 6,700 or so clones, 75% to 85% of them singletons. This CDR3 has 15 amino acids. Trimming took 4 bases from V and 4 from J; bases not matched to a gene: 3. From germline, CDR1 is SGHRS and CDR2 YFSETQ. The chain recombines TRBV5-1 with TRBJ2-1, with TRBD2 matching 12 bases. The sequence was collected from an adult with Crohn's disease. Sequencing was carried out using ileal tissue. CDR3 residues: CASSPTSGRYNEQFF. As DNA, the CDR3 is TGCGCCAGCAGCCCCACTAGCGGGAGGTACAATGAGCAGTTCTTC. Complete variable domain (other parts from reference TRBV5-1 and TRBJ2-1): KAGVTQTPRYLIKTRGQQVTLSCSPISGHRSVSWYQQTPGQGLQFLFEYFSETQRNKGNFPGRFSGRQFSNSRSEMNVSTLELGDSALYLCASSPTSGRYNEQFFGPGTRLTVL.